This record looks at one T cell receptor (beta chain) sequence and its context. As yet, its antigen is unknown. This entry belongs to a study of memory CD4+ T cells and cytomegalovirus serostatus. Trimming took 5 bases from V and 4 from J, leaving 20 bases between them. The CDR3 consists of 16 residues. Per the germline V gene, CDR1 is SEHNR and CDR2 is FQNEAQ (reference sequence). Assay used: immunoSEQ multiplex PCR; TCRdb lists only in-frame clones, some missing. The sample shows about 27,000 clones, 75% to 80% of them seen only once. Single viable CD3+CD4+CD8-CD45RO+ cells were sorted as the memory CD4+ T cells. General study findings and limits: About two fifths of the roughly 160 known CMV-associated TCRbeta sequences appeared in CD4+ memory.

Source material: memory CD4+ T cells from blood. The rearrangement uses TRBV7-9 and TRBJ2-5; TRBD1 or TRBD2 may be the D gene (6 bases each). This TCR was recovered from an adult in good health and CMV-seronegative. CDR3 sequence: CASSPHTGMGGETQYF. The CDR3 DNA reads TGTGCCAGCAGCCCGCATACAGGGATGGGGGGAGAGACCCAGTACTTC.